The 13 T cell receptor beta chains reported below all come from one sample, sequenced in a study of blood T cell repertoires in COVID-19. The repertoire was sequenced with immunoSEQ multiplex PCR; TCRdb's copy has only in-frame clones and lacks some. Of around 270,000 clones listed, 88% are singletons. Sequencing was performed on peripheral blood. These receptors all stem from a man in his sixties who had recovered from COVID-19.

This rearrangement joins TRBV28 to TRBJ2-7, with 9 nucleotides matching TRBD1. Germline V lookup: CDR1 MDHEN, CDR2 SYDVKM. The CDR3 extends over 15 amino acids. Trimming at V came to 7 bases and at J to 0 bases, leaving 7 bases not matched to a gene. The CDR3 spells CASIQGDRASYEQYF. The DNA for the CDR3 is TGTGCCAGCATCCAAGGGGACAGGGCCTCCTACGAGCAGTACTTC.

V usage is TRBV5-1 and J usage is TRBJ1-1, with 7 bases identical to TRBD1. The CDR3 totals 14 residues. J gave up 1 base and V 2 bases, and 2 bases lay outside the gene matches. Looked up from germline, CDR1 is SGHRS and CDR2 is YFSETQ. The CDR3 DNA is TGCGCCAGCAGCTTAGGGACAGCGAACACTGAAGCTTTCTTT. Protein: CASSLGTANTEAFF.

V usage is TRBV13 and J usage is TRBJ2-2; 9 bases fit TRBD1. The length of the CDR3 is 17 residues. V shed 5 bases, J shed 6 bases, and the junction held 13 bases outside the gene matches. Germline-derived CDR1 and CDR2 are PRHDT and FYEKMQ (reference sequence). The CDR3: CASSTLPGQGIAGELFF. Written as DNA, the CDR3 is TGTGCCAGCAGCACCCTACCGGGACAGGGAATCGCCGGGGAGCTGTTTTTT.

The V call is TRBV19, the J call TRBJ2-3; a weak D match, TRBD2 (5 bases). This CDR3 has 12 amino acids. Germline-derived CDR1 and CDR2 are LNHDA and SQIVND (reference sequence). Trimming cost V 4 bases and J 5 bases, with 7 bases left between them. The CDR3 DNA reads TGTGCCAGTAGTACGGACTTAGATACGCAGTATTTT. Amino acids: CASSTDLDTQYF.

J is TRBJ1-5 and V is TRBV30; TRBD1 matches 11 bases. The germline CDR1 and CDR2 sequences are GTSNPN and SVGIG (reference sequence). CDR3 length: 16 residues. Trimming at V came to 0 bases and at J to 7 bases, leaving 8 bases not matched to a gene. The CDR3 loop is CAWSVLGTGGKQPQHF. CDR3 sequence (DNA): TGTGCCTGGAGTGTACTGGGGACAGGGGGTAAGCAGCCCCAGCATTTT.

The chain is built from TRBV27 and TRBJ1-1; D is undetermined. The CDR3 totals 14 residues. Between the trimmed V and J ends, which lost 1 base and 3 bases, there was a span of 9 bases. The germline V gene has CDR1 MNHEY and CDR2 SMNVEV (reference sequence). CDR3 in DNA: TGTGCCAGCAGTTTATGGTCGGGAGACACTGAAGCTTTCTTT. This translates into CASSLWSGDTEAFF.

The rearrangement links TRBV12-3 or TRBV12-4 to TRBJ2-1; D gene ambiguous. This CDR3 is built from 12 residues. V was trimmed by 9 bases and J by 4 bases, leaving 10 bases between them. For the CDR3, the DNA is TGTGCCAGTTCTGAGGCTTACAATGAGCAGTTCTTC. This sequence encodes CASSEAYNEQFF.

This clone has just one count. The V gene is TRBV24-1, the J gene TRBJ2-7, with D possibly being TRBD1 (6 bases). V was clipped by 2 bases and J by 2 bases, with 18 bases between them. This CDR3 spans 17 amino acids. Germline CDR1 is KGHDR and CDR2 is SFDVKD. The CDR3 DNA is TGTGCCACCAGTGATTCTCGGACCGGACAGTTGCCCTACGAGCAGTACTTC. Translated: CATSDSRTGQLPYEQYF.

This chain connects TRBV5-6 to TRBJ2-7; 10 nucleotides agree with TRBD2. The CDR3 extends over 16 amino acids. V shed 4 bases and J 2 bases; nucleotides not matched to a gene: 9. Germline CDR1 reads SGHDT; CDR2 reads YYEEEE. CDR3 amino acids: CASSIASGGSAYEQYF. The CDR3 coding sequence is TGTGCCAGCAGCATCGCTAGCGGGGGATCTGCCTACGAGCAGTACTTC.

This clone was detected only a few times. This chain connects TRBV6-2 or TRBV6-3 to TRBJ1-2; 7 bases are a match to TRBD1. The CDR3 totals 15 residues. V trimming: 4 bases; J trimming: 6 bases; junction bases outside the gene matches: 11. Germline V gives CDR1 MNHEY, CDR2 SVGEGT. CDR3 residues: CASSSTQGKIDGYTF. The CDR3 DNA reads TGTGCCAGCAGTTCGACACAGGGGAAGATTGATGGCTACACCTTC.

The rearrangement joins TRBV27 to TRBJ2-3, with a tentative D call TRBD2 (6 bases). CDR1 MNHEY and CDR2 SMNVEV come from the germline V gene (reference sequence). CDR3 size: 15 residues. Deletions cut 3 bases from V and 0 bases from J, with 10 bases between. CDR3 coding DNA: TGTGCCAGCAGTTTCTGGGGGGTAAGCACAGATACGCAGTATTTT. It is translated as CASSFWGVSTDTQYF.

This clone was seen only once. The CDR3 protein is CASIDRGYSPLHF. CDR3 sequence (DNA): TGTGCCAGCATTGACAGGGGCTATTCACCCCTCCACTTT. The chain employs TRBV2 and TRBJ1-6; 8 nucleotides align to TRBD1. Germline V CDR1 and CDR2: SNHLY, FYNNEI. The CDR3 consists of 13 residues. The V and J ends lost 7 bases and 8 bases, in that order; junction bases with no gene match: 4.

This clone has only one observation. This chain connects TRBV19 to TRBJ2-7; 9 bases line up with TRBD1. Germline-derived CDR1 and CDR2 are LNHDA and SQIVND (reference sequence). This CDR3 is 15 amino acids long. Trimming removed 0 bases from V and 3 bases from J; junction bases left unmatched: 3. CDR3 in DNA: TGTGCCAGTAGTATAGATGGGACAGGGATCTACGAGCAGTACTTC. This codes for CASSIDGTGIYEQYF.